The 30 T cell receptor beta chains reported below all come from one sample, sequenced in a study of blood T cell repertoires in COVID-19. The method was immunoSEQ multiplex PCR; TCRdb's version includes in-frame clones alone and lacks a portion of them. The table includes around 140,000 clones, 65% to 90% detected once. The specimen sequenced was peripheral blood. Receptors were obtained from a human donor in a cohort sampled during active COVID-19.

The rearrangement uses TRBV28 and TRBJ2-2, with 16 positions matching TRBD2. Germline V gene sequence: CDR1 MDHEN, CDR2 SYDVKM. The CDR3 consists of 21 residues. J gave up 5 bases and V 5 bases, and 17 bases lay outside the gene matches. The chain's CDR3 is CASSILGTSGRASSRTGELFF. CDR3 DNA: TGTGCCAGCAGTATACTCGGGACTAGCGGGAGGGCCTCCTCGCGGACCGGGGAGCTGTTTTTT.

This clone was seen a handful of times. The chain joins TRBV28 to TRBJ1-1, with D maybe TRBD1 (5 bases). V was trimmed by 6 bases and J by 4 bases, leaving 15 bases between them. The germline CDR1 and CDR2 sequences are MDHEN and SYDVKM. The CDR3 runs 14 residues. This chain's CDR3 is CASSQTPGGTEAFF. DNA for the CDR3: TGTGCCAGCAGCCAAACACCGGGGGGCACTGAAGCTTTCTTT.

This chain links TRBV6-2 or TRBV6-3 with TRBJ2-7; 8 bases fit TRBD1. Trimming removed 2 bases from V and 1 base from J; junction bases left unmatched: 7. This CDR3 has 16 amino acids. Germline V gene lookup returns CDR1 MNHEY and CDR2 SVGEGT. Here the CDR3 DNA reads TGTGCCAGCAGTTACACGCGGACAGGGAGGTCCTACGAGCAGTACTTC. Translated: CASSYTRTGRSYEQYF.

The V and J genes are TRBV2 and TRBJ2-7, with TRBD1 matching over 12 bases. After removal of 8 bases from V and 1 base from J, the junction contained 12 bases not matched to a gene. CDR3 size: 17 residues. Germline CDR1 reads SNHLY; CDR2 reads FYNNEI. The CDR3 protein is CASVGTGGARISYEQYF. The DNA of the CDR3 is TGTGCCAGCGTAGGGACAGGGGGCGCGCGAATATCCTACGAGCAGTACTTC.

CDR3 residues: CASRTRDRDGGYTF. The CDR3, as DNA: TGTGCCAGCAGGACACGGGACAGGGACGGCGGCTACACCTTC. The chain joins TRBV27 to TRBJ1-2, with 9 bases that match TRBD1. The V and J ends lost 6 bases and 8 bases, in that order; junction bases with no gene match: 10. From germline, CDR1 is MNHEY and CDR2 SMNVEV (reference sequence). The CDR3 spans 14 residues.

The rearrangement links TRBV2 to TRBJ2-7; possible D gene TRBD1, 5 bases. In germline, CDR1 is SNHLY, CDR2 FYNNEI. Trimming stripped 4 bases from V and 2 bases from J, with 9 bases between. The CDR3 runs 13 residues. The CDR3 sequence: CASSVQGPYEQYF. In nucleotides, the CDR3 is TGTGCCAGCAGTGTTCAGGGCCCCTACGAGCAGTACTTC.

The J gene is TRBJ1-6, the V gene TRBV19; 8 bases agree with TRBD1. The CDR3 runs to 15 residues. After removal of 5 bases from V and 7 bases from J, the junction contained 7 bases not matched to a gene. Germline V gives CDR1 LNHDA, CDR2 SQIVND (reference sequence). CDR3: CASSPEGTGNSPLHF. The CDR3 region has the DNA TGTGCCAGTAGTCCCGAGGGGACAGGCAATTCACCCCTCCACTTT.

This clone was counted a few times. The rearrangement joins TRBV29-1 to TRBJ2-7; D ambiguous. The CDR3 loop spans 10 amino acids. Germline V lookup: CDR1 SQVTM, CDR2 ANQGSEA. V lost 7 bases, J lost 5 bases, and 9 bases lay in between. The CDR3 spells CSATQHEQYF. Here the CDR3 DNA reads TGCAGCGCAACTCAACACGAGCAGTACTTC.

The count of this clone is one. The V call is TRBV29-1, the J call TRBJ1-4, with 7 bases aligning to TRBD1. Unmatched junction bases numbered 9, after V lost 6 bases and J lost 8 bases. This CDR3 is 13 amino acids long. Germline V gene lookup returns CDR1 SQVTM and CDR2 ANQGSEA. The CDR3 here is CSVETGQREKLFF. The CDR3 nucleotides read TGCAGCGTCGAGACAGGGCAGCGGGAAAAACTGTTTTTT.

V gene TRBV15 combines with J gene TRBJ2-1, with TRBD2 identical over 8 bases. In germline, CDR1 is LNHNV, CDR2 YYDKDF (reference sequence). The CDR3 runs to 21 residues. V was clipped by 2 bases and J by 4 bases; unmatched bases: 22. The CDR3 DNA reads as TGTGCCACCAGCAGACCTAGATCGTTCATCCCGAGCGGGAGTCGTTACAATGAGCAGTTCTTC. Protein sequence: CATSRPRSFIPSGSRYNEQFF.

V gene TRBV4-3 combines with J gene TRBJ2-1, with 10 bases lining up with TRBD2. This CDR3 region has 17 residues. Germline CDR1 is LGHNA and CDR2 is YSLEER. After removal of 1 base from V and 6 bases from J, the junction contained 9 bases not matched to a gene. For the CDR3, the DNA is TGCGCCAGCAGCCAAGTCGGTGGGCTAGCGGGAGTCAATGAGCAGTTCTTC. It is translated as CASSQVGGLAGVNEQFF.

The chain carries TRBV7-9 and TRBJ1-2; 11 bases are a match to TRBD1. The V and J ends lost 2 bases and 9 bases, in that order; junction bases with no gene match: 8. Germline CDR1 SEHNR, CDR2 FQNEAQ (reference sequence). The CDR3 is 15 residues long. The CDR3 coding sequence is TGTGCCAGCAGCTTACCCCCAGGGACAGGGGGAAGCTACACCTTC. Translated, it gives CASSLPPGTGGSYTF.

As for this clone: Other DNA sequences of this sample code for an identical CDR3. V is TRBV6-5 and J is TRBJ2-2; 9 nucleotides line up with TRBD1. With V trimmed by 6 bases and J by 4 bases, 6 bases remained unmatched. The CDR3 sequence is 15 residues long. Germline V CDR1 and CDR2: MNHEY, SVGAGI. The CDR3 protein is CASREGQGSTGELFF. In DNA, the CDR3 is TGTGCCAGCAGGGAGGGACAGGGCAGCACCGGGGAGCTGTTTTTT.

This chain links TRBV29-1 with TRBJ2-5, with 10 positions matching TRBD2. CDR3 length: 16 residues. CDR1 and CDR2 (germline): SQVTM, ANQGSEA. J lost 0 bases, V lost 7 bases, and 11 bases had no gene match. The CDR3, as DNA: TGCAGCGGCCTGACTAGCGGGCTGGACTACCAAGAGACCCAGTACTTC. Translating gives CSGLTSGLDYQETQYF.

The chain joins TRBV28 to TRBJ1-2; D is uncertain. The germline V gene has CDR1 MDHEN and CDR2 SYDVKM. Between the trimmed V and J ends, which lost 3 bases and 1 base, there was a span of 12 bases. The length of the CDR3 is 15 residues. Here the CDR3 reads CASSFSAGNNYGYTF. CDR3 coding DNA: TGTGCCAGCAGTTTTTCTGCAGGAAATAACTATGGCTACACCTTC.

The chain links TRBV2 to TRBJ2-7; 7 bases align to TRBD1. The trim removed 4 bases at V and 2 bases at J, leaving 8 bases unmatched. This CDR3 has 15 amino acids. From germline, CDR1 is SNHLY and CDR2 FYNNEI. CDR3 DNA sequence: TGTGCCAGCAGTGGACGGGGACAGCGAACCTACGAGCAGTACTTC. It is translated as CASSGRGQRTYEQYF.

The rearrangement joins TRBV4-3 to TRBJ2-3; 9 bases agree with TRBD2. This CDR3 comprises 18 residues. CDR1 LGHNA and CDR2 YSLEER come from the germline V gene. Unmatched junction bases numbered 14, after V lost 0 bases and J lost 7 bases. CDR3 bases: TGCGCCAGCAGCCAAGATGCTCTAGCGGGACGGGTGCTATATACGCAGTATTTT. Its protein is CASSQDALAGRVLYTQYF.

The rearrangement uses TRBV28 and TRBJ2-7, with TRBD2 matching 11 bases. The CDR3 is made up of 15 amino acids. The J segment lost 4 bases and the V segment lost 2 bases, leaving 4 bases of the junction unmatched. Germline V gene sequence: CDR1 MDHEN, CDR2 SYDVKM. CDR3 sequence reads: CASSLDSGRAYEQYF. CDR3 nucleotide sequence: TGTGCCAGCAGTTTAGATAGCGGGAGGGCTTACGAGCAGTACTTC.

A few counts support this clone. CDR3 in DNA: TGTGCCAGCAGTTACGTTGGCAGGGAGCTGTTTTTT. This translates into CASSYVGRELFF. This chain joins TRBV6-5 and TRBJ2-2; D ambiguous. This CDR3 has 12 amino acids. Germline values: CDR1 MNHEY, CDR2 SVGAGI. V lost 2 bases and J lost 9, with 7 bases in between.

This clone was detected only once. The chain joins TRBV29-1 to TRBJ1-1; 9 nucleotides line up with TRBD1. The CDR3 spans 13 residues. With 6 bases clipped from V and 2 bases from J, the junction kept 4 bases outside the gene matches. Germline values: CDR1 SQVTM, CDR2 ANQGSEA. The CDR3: CSVGDRANTEAFF. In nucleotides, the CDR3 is TGCAGCGTCGGGGACAGGGCCAACACTGAAGCTTTCTTT.

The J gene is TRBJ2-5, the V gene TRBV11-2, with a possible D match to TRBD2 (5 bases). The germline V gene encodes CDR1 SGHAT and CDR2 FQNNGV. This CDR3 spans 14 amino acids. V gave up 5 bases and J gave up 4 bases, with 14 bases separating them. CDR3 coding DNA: TGTGCCAGCAGCGCCTCGGTGGGGAGAGAGACCCAGTACTTC. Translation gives CASSASVGRETQYF.

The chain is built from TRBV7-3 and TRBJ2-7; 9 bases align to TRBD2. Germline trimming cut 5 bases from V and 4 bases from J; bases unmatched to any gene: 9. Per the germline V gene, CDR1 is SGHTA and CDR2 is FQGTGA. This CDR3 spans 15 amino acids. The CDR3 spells CASSPLAGAGYEQYF. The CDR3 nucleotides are TGTGCCAGCAGCCCCTTAGCGGGAGCAGGGTACGAGCAGTACTTC.

CDR3 in amino acids: CASSPTGWNSPLHF. The CDR3 DNA sequence: TGTGCCAGCTCACCTACAGGGTGGAATTCACCCCTCCACTTT. The gene calls are TRBV18 and TRBJ1-6, with a possible D match to TRBD1 (6 bases). This CDR3 is built from 14 residues. Germline values: CDR1 KGHSH, CDR2 LQKENI. V lost 3 bases to trimming and J lost 7 bases, with 10 bases between them.

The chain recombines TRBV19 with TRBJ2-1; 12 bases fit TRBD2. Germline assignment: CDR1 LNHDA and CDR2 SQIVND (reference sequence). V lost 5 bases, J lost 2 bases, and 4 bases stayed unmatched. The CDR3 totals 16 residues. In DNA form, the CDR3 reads TGTGCCAGTAGTCGGACTAGCGGGATTACCTACAATGAGCAGTTCTTC. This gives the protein CASSRTSGITYNEQFF. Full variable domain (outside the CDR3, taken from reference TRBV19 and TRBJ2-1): DGGITQSPKYLFRKEGQNVTLSCEQNLNHDAMYWYRQDPGQGLRLIYYSQIVNDFQKGDIAEGYSVSREKKESFPLTVTSAQKNPTAFYLCASSRTSGITYNEQFFGPGTRLTVL.

CDR3: CASSDRVGGGTEAFF. For the CDR3, the DNA is TGTGCCAGCAGTGATCGCGTAGGGGGCGGCACTGAAGCTTTCTTT. This chain links TRBV6-1 with TRBJ1-1; 7 bases are shared with TRBD1. V lost 3 bases and J lost 4; bases outside the gene matches: 8. Per germline, CDR1 MNHNS and CDR2 SASEGT. The CDR3 spans 15 residues.

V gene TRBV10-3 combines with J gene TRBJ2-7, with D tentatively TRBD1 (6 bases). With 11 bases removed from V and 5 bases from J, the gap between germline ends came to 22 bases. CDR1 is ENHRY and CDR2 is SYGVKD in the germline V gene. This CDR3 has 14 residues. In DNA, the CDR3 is TGTGCCTCACGAAGACAGGATCGGGCCAACGAGCAGTACTTC. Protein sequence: CASRRQDRANEQYF.

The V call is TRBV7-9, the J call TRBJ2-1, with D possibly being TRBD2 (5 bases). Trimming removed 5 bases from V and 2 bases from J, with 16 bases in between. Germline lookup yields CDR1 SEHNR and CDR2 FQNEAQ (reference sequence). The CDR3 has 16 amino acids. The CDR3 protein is CASSPRGVGAYNEQFF. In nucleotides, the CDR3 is TGTGCCAGCAGCCCCCGGGGTGTTGGGGCCTACAATGAGCAGTTCTTC.

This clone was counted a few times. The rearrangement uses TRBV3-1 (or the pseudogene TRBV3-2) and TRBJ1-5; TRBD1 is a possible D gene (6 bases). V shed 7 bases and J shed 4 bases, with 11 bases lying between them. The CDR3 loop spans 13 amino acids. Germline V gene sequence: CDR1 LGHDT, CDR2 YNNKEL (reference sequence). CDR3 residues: CASTGGRNQPQHF. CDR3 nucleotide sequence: TGTGCCAGCACGGGGGGCCGTAATCAGCCCCAGCATTTT.

The CDR3 DNA sequence: TGTGCCAGCAGCGCAGTCGCCCCCTATGGCTACACCTTC. It translates to CASSAVAPYGYTF. V usage is TRBV7-8 and J usage is TRBJ1-2; D unclear. The V and J ends lost 5 bases and 4 bases respectively, with 11 bases between them. The CDR3 spans 13 residues. Germline V gene data show CDR1 as SGHVS and CDR2 as FQNEAQ. Full variable domain (remainder filled in from reference TRBV7-8 and TRBJ1-2): GAGVSQSPRYKVAKRGQDVALRCDPISGHVSLFWYQQALGQGPEFLTYFQNEAQLDKSGLPSDRFFAERPEGSVSTLKIQRTQQEDSAVYLCASSAVAPYGYTFGSGTRLTVV.

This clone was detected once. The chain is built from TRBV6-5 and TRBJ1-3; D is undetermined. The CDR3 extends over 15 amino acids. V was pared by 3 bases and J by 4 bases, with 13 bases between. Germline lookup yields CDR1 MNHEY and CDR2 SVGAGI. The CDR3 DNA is TGTGCCAGCAGTTATCATCCCCGTCAGGGAAACACCATATATTTT. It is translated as CASSYHPRQGNTIYF.